This paragraph reports one TCR beta chain. Profiled with immunoSEQ multiplex PCR; TCRdb holds only in-frame clones, not every one. The data show 25,000 to 35,000 clones, about 92% seen once. This specimen comes from a study of T cell changes during pregnancy in multiple sclerosis. This CDR3 comprises 18 residues. Here the sequenced sample was CD8+ T cells from peripheral blood mononuclear cells, taken before pregnancy. The receptor was isolated from a female donor with multiple sclerosis, enrolled in a pregnancy study. The chain is built from TRBV21-1 and TRBJ1-5. TRBV21-1 is assigned pseudogene status. CDR3 region: CASRIPPGGRENNQPQHF. The CDR3 nucleotides are TGTGCCAGCAGGATACCTCCGGGGGGCAGGGAAAACAATCAGCCCCAGCATTTT.